The sequence of this T cell receptor beta chain was determined in a study of blood T cell repertoires in COVID-19 (dated by TCRdb to the early 2020s). Study-level background: The collaborator samples originated in the United States, Italy and Spain and spanned the acute and convalescent phases of COVID-19. The material from the prospective study consisted of cDNA or gDNA derived from T cells, B-cell-depleted T cells, or PBMCs. Subjects who had been exposed to COVID-19, were actively infected with it, or had recovered from it provided the deeply sampled blood TCRbeta repertoires that made up the dataset. A freely available public database, intended as a resource for researchers studying the immune response to SARS-CoV-2, is where the repertoires were released. Samples came from the ongoing ImmuneRACE study (first 160 participants) plus 1,254 subjects from 6 global collaborators. Nearly every sample came with metadata listing a de-identified subject ID, COVID-19 status, age in years and sex. Where available, HLA class I and class II types were taken from metadata supplied by the sample provider and were not determined by assay-based typing.

The collaborating institutions used their own protocols to collect whole blood in K2EDTA tubes. For TCRbeta analysis, collaborators shipped samples in one of three forms: frozen whole blood, isolated PBMCs, or DNA extracted from either of those sample types. With regard to this clone: This receptor's antigen is unknown. No per-base quality is available; no much larger clone lies one base away.

Points the paper makes about the study in general: How much clinical and demographic metadata was included differed by source and by participant, and the metadata was provided uncurated.

TCRbeta CDR3 regions were amplified from genomic DNA using the immunoSEQ Assay, a bias-controlled multiplex PCR. As for the authors' bioinformatics: The number of nucleated cells in each sample was estimated from the amplification of reference gene primers within the assay. Sequence reads were collapsed and filtered to measure the absolute abundance of every unique TCRbeta CDR3 rearrangement. For each sample, productive Simpson clonality was calculated as the square root of Simpson's diversity index across productive rearrangements. The immuneACCESS repertoire file appears here via TCRdb, limited to in-frame rearrangements. These files lack a portion of the clones; in checked studies, under half of the deficit traces to unresolved V genes, and the cause of the others is not known. Clone size and V and J calls were adopted from that table, with D and trimming inferred from the DNA. The sample includes some 66,000 clones, with approximately 90% observed a single time. The leading ten clones occupy less than 8% of the sample.

This receptor was obtained from a human donor in a cohort sampled during active COVID-19. Sequences were obtained from peripheral blood.

The CDR3 sequence is CASSSGQGYGYTF. The bases read TGTGCCAGCAGCTCGGGACAGGGATATGGCTACACCTTC. The sequence links TRBV11-2 to TRBJ1-2, with 9 junctional bases fitting TRBD1. From cysteine to phenylalanine, the CDR3 is 13 amino acids long. Just CDR3 DNA is preserved here, 39 bases in frame from base 1. Relative to germline, V is missing 4 bases and J is missing 5 bases, with 2 bases of the junction outside any gene match. Sequences SGHAT (CDR1) and FQNNGV (CDR2) are obtained from the germline V gene.